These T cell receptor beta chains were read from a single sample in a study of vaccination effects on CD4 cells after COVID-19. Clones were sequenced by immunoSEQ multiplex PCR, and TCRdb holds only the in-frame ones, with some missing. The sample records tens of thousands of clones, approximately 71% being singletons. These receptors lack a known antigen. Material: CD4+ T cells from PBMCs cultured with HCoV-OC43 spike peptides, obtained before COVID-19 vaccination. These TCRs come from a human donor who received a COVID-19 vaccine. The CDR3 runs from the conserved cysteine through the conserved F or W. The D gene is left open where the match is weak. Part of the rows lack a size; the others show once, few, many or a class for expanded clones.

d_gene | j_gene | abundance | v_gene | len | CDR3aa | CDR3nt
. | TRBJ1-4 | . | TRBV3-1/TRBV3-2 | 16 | CASSQVGGGSDEKLFF | TGTGCCAGCAGCCAAGTTGGTGGGGGAAGTGATGAAAAACTGTTTTTT
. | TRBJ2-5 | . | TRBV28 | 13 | CASSRRGRETQYF | TGTGCCAGCAGTAGGAGGGGAAGGGAGACCCAGTACTTC
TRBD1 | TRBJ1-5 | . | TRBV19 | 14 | CASSMDRAGQPQHF | TGTGCCAGTAGTATGGACAGGGCGGGACAGCCCCAGCATTTT
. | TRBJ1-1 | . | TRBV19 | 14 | CASSMEGWGTEAFF | TGTGCCAGTAGTATGGAGGGATGGGGCACTGAAGCTTTCTTT
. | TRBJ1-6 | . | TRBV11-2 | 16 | CASSLPGGRPNSPLHF | TGTGCCAGCAGCTTACCCGGGGGTAGACCAAATTCACCCCTCCACTTT
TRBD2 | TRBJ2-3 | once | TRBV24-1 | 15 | CATATGGTSTDTQYF | TGTGCCACCGCTACCGGGGGGACGAGCACAGATACGCAGTATTTT
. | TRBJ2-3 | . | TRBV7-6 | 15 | CASSPGVGSGDTQYF | TGTGCCAGCAGCCCAGGGGTGGGGAGTGGAGATACGCAGTATTTT
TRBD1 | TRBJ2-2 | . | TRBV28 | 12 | CASSLLTGEMFF | TGTGCCAGCAGTTTGTTGACAGGGGAAATGTTTTTT
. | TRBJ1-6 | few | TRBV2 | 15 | CASSEVRTANSPLHF | TGTGCCAGCAGTGAAGTCAGGACGGCTAATTCACCCCTCCACTTT
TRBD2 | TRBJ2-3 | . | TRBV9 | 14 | CASSVASGGDTQYF | TGTGCCAGCAGCGTAGCTAGCGGGGGCGATACGCAGTATTTT
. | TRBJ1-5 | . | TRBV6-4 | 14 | CASSVTGRSQPQHF | TGTGCCAGCAGTGTTACAGGGCGAAGTCAGCCCCAGCATTTT
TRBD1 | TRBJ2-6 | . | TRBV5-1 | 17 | CASSQRTGSGGANVLTF | TGCGCCAGCAGCCAACGGACAGGGAGTGGTGGGGCCAACGTCCTGACTTTC
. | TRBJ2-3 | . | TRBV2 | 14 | CASSDGTRLGTQYF | TGTGCCAGCAGTGACGGGACCCGCTTGGGAACGCAGTATTTT
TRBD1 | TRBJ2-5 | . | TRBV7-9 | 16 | CASSFTGTGGKETQYF | TGTGCCAGCAGCTTTACCGGGACAGGGGGGAAGGAGACCCAGTACTTC
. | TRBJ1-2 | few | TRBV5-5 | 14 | CASSLAWGDYGYTF | TGTGCCAGCAGCTTAGCCTGGGGGGACTATGGCTACACCTTC
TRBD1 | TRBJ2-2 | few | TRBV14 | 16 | CASSQKQGVVTGELFF | TGTGCCAGCAGCCAAAAGCAGGGGGTCGTCACCGGGGAGCTGTTTTTT
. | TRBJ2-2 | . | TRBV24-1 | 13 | CATSDYINGELFF | TGTGCCACCAGTGATTACATCAACGGGGAGCTGTTTTTT
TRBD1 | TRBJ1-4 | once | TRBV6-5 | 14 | CASRQGAGNEKLFF | TGTGCCAGCAGACAGGGGGCTGGTAATGAAAAACTGTTTTTT
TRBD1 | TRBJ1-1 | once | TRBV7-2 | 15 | CASSPSGQAYTEAFF | TGTGCCAGCAGCCCCTCGGGACAGGCGTACACTGAAGCTTTCTTT
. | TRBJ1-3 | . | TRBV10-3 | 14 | CATRNPGSGNTIYF | TGTGCCACCCGTAACCCAGGCTCTGGAAACACCATATATTTT
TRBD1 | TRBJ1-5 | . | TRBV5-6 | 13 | CASSLDRDQPQHF | TGTGCCAGCAGCCTAGACAGGGATCAGCCCCAGCATTTT
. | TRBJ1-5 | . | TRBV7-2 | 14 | CASSLGDSNQPQHF | TGTGCCAGCAGCTTAGGGGACAGCAATCAGCCCCAGCATTTT
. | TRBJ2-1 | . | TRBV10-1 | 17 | CASSESTGGRSYNEQFF | TGCGCCAGCAGTGAGTCGACCGGGGGCCGCTCCTACAATGAGCAGTTCTTC
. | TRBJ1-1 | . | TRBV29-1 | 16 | CSGVLGRSAYYTEAFF | TGCAGCGGTGTACTCGGCAGGTCAGCGTATTATACTGAAGCTTTCTTT
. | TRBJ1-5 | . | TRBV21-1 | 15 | CASSKAVQSNQPQHF | TGTGCCAGCAGCAAAGCAGTACAGTCTAATCAGCCCCAGCATTTT
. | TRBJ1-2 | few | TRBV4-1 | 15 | CASSQDLPGLYGYTF | TGCGCCAGCAGCCAAGATCTTCCAGGGTTGTATGGCTACACCTTC
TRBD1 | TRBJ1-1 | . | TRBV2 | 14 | CASILTGVSTEAFF | TGTGCCAGCATTTTGACAGGGGTGAGCACTGAAGCTTTCTTT
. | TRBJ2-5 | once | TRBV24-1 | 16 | CATSDPRAGMQETQYF | TGTGCCACCAGTGACCCCCGTGCTGGGATGCAAGAGACCCAGTACTTC
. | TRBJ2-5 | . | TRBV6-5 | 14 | CASSYDRRRETQYF | TGTGCCAGCAGTTACGATCGCCGACGAGAGACCCAGTACTTC
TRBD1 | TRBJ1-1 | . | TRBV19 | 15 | CASTRTGDMNTEAFF | TGTGCCAGTACCAGGACAGGGGACATGAACACTGAAGCTTTCTTT
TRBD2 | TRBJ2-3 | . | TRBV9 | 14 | CASSYGGVADTQYF | TGTGCCAGCAGTTACGGGGGGGTGGCAGATACGCAGTATTTT
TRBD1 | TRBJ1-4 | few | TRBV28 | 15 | CASSKRTGFEEKLFF | TGTGCCAGCAGCAAAAGGACAGGGTTTGAAGAAAAACTGTTTTTT
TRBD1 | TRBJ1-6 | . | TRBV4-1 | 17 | CASSQGTGSSYNSPLHF | TGCGCCAGCAGCCAAGGGACAGGGAGCTCCTATAATTCACCCCTCCACTTT
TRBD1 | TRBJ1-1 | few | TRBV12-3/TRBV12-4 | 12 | CASSWQGAEAFF | TGTGCCAGCAGTTGGCAGGGGGCGGAAGCTTTCTTT
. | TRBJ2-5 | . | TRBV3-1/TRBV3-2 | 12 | CASSQDRETQYF | TGTGCCAGCAGCCAAGATAGGGAGACCCAGTACTTC
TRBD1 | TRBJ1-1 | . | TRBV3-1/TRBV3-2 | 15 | CASSHDDRGYTEAFF | TGTGCCAGCAGCCACGACGACAGGGGGTACACTGAAGCTTTCTTT